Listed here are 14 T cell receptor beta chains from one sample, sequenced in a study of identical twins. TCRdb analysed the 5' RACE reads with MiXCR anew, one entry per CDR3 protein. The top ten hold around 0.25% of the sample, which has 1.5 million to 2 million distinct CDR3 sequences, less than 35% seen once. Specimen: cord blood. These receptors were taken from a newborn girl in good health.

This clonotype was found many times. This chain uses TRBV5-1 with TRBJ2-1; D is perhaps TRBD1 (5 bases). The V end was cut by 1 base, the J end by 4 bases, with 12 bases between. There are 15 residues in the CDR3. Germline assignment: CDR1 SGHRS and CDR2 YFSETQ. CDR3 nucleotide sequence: TGCGCCAGCAGCTTGAGGGGCTTTGCGTACAATGAGCAGTTCTTC. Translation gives CASSLRGFAYNEQFF.

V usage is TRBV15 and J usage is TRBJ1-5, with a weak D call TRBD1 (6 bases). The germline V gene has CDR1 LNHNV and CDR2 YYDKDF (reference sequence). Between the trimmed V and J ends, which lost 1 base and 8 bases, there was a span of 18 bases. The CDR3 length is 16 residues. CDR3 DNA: TGTGCCACCAGCAGAGGGACAGCTCCTAACGTGGAGCCCCAGCATTTT. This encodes CATSRGTAPNVEPQHF.

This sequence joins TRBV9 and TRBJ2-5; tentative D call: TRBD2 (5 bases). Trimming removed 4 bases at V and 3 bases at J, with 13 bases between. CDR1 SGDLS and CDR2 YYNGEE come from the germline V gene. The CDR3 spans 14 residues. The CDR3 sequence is CASSPLRAEETQYF. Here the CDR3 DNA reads TGTGCCAGCAGCCCCTTGAGGGCTGAAGAGACCCAGTACTTC.

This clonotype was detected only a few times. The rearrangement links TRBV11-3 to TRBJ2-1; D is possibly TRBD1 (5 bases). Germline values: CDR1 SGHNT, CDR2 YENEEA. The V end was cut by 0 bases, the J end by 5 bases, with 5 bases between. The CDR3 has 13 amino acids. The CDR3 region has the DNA TGTGCCAGCAGCTTAGAGACAGACAATGAGCAGTTCTTC. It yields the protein CASSLETDNEQFF.

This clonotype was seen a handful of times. CDR3 coding DNA: TGTGCCAGCAGTTGGCTAGCGGGGGGGCTAGTTATGCAGTTCTTC. Residues: CASSWLAGGLVMQFF. The V gene is TRBV27, the J gene TRBJ2-1; 12 bases are a match to TRBD2. CDR1 and CDR2 (germline): MNHEY, SMNVEV (reference sequence). The CDR3 runs 15 residues. V gave up 4 bases and J gave up 12 bases; unmatched junction bases: 10.

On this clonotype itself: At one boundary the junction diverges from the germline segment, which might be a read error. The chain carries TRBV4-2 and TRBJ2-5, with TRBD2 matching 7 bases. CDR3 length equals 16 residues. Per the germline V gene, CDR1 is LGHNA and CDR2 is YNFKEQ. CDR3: CASSQEGASGQEAQYF. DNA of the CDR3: TGTGCCAGCAGCCAAGAGGGAGCTAGCGGTCAAGAGGCCCAGTACTTC.

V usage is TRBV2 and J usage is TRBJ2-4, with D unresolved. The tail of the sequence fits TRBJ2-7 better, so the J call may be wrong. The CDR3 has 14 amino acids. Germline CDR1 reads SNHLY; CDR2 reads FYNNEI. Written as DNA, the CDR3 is TGTGCCAGCAGTGACAAAATAGGGTCCTACGAGCAGTACTTC. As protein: CASSDKIGSYEQYF.

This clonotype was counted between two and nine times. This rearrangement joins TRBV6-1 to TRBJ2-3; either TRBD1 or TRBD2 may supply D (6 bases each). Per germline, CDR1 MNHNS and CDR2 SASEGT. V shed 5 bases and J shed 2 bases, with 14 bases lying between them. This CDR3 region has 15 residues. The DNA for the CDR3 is TGTGCCAGCAGTACCCTCCCGGGGGCCACAGATACGCAGTATTTT. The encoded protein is CASSTLPGATDTQYF.

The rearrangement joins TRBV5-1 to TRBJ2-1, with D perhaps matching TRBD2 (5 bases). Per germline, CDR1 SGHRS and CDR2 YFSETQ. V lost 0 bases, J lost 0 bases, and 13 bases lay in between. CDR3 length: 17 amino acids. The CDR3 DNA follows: TGCGCCAGCAGCTTGGCCGTGCGGGTGAGCTCCTACAATGAGCAGTTCTTC. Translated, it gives CASSLAVRVSSYNEQFF.

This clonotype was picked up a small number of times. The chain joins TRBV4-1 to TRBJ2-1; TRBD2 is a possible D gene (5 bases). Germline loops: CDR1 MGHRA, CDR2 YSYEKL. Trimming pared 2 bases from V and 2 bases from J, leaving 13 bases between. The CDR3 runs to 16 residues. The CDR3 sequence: CASSQPGLTTYNEQFF. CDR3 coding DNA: TGCGCCAGCAGCCAACCTGGACTTACTACCTACAATGAGCAGTTCTTC.

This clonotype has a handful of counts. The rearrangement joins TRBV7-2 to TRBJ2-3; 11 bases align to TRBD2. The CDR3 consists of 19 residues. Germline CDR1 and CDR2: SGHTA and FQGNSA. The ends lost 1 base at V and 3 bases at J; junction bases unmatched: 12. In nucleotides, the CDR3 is TGTGCCAGCAGCTTAGTGGCTAGCGGGGGGAGAAAAAGAACAGATACGCAGTATTTT. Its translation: CASSLVASGGRKRTDTQYF.

This chain's CDR3 is CSVEGLADSTDTQYF. For the CDR3, the DNA is TGCAGCGTTGAAGGGCTAGCGGATAGCACAGATACGCAGTATTTT. The V gene is TRBV29-1, the J gene TRBJ2-3, with 7 bases fitting TRBD2. This CDR3 is 15 amino acids long. Germline V gene sequence: CDR1 SQVTM, CDR2 ANQGSEA. Trimming removed 1 base from V and 0 bases from J; junction bases left unmatched: 4.

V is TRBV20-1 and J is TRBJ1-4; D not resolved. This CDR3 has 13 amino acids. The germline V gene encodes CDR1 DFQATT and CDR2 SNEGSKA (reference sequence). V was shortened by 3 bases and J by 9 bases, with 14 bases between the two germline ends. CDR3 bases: TGCAGTGCTAGTGAGACCGTAGGGCAAAAACTGTTTTTT. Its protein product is CSASETVGQKLFF.

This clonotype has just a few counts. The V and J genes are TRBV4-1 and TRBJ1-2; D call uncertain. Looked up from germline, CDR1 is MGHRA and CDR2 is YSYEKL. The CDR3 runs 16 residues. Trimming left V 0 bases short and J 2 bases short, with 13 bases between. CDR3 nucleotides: TGCGCCAGCAGCCAAGATTGGCGGGGTGGGAACTATGGCTACACCTTC. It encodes CASSQDWRGGNYGYTF.